This entry is about one T cell receptor beta chain. This entry is derived from a study of T cell changes during pregnancy in multiple sclerosis. Here immunoSEQ multiplex PCR was the method, and the copy in TCRdb shows in-frame clones only, minus some. The profile covers 30,000 to 35,000 clones, with roughly 86% appearing a single time and 9.5% to 10% taken by the ten largest. The CDR3 length is 17 residues. V shed 0 bases and J 0 bases; nucleotides not matched to a gene: 2. Germline assignment: CDR1 ENHRY and CDR2 SYGVKD. The sequenced sample was CD8+ T cells from peripheral blood mononuclear cells, obtained in the first trimester of pregnancy. The sequence was collected from a female donor with multiple sclerosis, enrolled in a pregnancy study. The V gene is TRBV10-3, the J gene TRBJ1-4; 9 bases are shared with TRBD1. This chain's CDR3 is CAISESQGAATNEKLFF. CDR3 in DNA: TGTGCCATCAGTGAGTCACAGGGGGCCGCAACTAATGAAAAACTGTTTTTT.